This is a list of T cell receptor beta chains from one sample in a study of early T cells in non-severe SARS-CoV-2 infection. TCRdb re-derived calls from the 5' RACE reads in MiXCR, one entry per CDR3 protein. This table has 35,000 to 45,000 distinct CDR3 sequences, 6% to 8.5% appearing once. The sequencing here drew on whole blood, taken at baseline. Receptors originate from an adult who was a healthcare worker with PCR-confirmed SARS-CoV-2 infection or an uninfected control (not recorded which). Both conserved end residues are part of each CDR3. A D gene is named only where the DNA matches it firmly. Rows may omit the clone size; those that give it use once, few, many or a size class.

d_call	clone_size	v_call	j_call	cdr3_nt	cdr3_aa
.	many	TRBV27	TRBJ2-5	TGTGCCAGCAGTCGTGGGTGGGCGGAGCAAGAGACCCAGTACTTC	CASSRGWAEQETQYF
.	few	TRBV6-2/TRBV6-3	TRBJ2-1	TGTGCCAGCAGTTACTCTGATGAGAGCAATGAGCAGTTCTTC	CASSYSDESNEQFF
.	many	TRBV27	TRBJ2-7	TGTGCCAGCAGCGTTAGAGGACCCGGCTACGAGCAGTACTTC	CASSVRGPGYEQYF
.	few	TRBV7-9	TRBJ2-1	TGTGCCAGCAGCCCCTCGGCGGCCCCGAGCTCCTACAATGAGCAGTTCTTC	CASSPSAAPSSYNEQFF
TRBD2	.	TRBV18	TRBJ2-1	TGTGCCAGCTCACCGGGACTAGCGGGAGAGGAGCAGTTCTTC	CASSPGLAGEEQFF
TRBD1	.	TRBV9	TRBJ1-4	TGTGCCAGCAGCCCTGGGGGACAGCCTAATGAAAAACTGTTTTTT	CASSPGGQPNEKLFF
.	many	TRBV3-2	TRBJ1-2	TGTGCCAGCAGCCGGGCGGACAGGGATTCCGTTAACTATGGCTACACCTTC	CASSRADRDSVNYGYTF
TRBD1	many	TRBV7-2	TRBJ2-7	TGTGCCAGCAGCCCCAGAGCCCCGGACAGGGGTTCCTACGAGCAGTACTTC	CASSPRAPDRGSYEQYF
.	many	TRBV29-1	TRBJ2-3	TGCAGCGTTGAAGTCAATGGCGGCGACACAGATACGCAGTATTTT	CSVEVNGGDTDTQYF
.	many	TRBV4-1	TRBJ1-2	TGCGCCAGCAGCCAAGATATGGATGTCTATGGCTACACCTTC	CASSQDMDVYGYTF
TRBD2	many	TRBV4-1	TRBJ2-1	TGCGCCAGCAGCCGCCTAGCGGGAGGATCGGGAGAGCAGTTCTTC	CASSRLAGGSGEQFF